Listed here are 10 T cell receptor beta chains from one sample, sequenced in a study of PD-1 blockade in classical Hodgkin lymphoma. TCRdb's copy holds only in-frame clones and misses some; the assay was immunoSEQ multiplex PCR. The data hold 75,000 to 95,000 clones, with more than 80% observed a single time. The time point here: cycle 4 day 1 (C4D1), after about 6 weeks of nivolumab. After autologous stem cell transplantation all patients relapsed, and prior brentuximab vedotin exposure differed between cohorts. Sample: peripheral blood mononuclear cells (PBMCs), taken before the fourth cycle of nivolumab. Receptors originate from a human donor with classical Hodgkin lymphoma.

J is TRBJ2-5 and V is TRBV25-1; tentative D call: TRBD2 (5 bases). The CDR3 is 15 residues long. Germline loops: CDR1 MGHDK, CDR2 SYGVNS. Trimming took off 5 bases at V and 2 bases at J, with 15 bases between the two ends. CDR3 in amino acids: CASSPPGLLQETQYF. The CDR3 DNA follows: TGTGCCAGCAGTCCCCCAGGACTCTTACAAGAGACCCAGTACTTC. Looking up the rest from reference TRBV25-1 and TRBJ2-5 gives the full variable domain: EADIYQTPRYLVIGTGKKITLECSQTMGHDKMYWYQQDPGMELHLIHYSYGVNSTEKGDLSSESTVSRIRTEHFPLTLESARPSHTSQYLCASSPPGLLQETQYFGPGTRLLVL.

This sequence joins TRBV28 and TRBJ1-2; D possibly corresponds to TRBD1 (5 bases). Trimming shortened V by 10 bases and J by 2 bases, and 14 bases separated the two germline ends. CDR1 is MDHEN, CDR2 SYDVKM, per germline. The CDR3 is 13 amino acids. The DNA for the CDR3 is TGTGCCACTCTCGGTCGGGGGAACTATGGCTACACCTTC. Its protein is CATLGRGNYGYTF.

This chain links TRBV7-6 with TRBJ2-7; 10 nucleotides line up with TRBD1. CDR1 and CDR2 (germline): SGHVS, FNYEAQ. This CDR3 has 15 residues. V shed 5 bases and J 2 bases; nucleotides not matched to a gene: 6. In nucleotides, the CDR3 is TGTGCCAGCAGCCACCGGGACAGGGGAACCTACGAGCAGTACTTC. This encodes CASSHRDRGTYEQYF.

This clone has only a few counts. The V gene is TRBV10-1, the J gene TRBJ2-5; no clear D gene. This CDR3 has 13 residues. Trimming removed 0 bases at V and 7 bases at J, with 9 bases between. The V gene's germline CDR1 is WNHNN and CDR2 SYGVQD (reference sequence). This CDR3 reads CASSESTKGTQYF. The CDR3 bases are TGCGCCAGCAGTGAGTCGACCAAGGGGACCCAGTACTTC.

CDR3 amino acids: CAIRTRTAANYGYTF. The CDR3 bases are TGTGCCATCAGGACCCGGACAGCTGCTAACTATGGCTACACCTTC. The V and J genes are TRBV10-3 and TRBJ1-2; D possibly corresponds to TRBD1 (6 bases). This CDR3 spans 15 amino acids. Germline CDR1 ENHRY, CDR2 SYGVKD. Deletions cut 6 bases from V and 0 bases from J, with 14 bases between.

This clone was seen many times. The V and J genes are TRBV7-3 and TRBJ2-3, with 9 positions matching TRBD2. After removal of 3 bases from V and 3 bases from J, the junction contained 10 bases not matched to a gene. This CDR3 spans 17 amino acids. Germline loops: CDR1 SGHTA, CDR2 FQGTGA. This chain's CDR3 is CASSFGSGRMGTDTQYF. CDR3 nucleotides: TGTGCCAGCAGCTTCGGAAGCGGGAGGATGGGTACAGATACGCAGTATTTT.

The rearrangement joins TRBV7-9 to TRBJ2-3, with D possibly called TRBD1 or TRBD2 (5 bases each). Per the germline V gene, CDR1 is SEHNR and CDR2 is FQNEAQ (reference sequence). Trimming shortened V by 0 bases and J by 0 bases, and 10 bases separated the two germline ends. The CDR3 length is 16 residues. The CDR3 protein is CASSLAGTPSTDTQYF. The CDR3 region has the DNA TGTGCCAGCAGCTTAGCCGGGACGCCAAGCACAGATACGCAGTATTTT.

The chain recombines TRBV7-6 with TRBJ2-3; 8 bases align to TRBD2. V shed 5 bases and J 2 bases; nucleotides not matched to a gene: 6. Germline V gives CDR1 SGHVS, CDR2 FNYEAQ. CDR3 length: 15 residues. DNA for the CDR3: TGTGCCAGCAGCGATACTAGCGGCCCCACAGATACGCAGTATTTT. Encoded protein: CASSDTSGPTDTQYF.

The chain uses TRBV27 and TRBJ1-2; 11 bases map to TRBD1. Germline CDR1 is MNHEY and CDR2 is SMNVEV (reference sequence). The CDR3 contains 15 residues. V dropped 6 bases and J dropped 7; count of bases not matched to a gene: 10. The CDR3 DNA follows: TGTGCCAGCAGCCTAACCGGGACAGGGGGTCTTGGCTACACCTTC. This encodes CASSLTGTGGLGYTF.

The V gene is TRBV12-5, the J gene TRBJ2-1; TRBD2 aligns across 15 bases. Per the germline V gene, CDR1 is LGHNT and CDR2 is FRNRAP. The CDR3 is 18 amino acids. J gave up 7 bases and V 3 bases, and 10 bases lay outside the gene matches. The CDR3 protein is CASGFLGTSGRPGNEQFF. In nucleotides, the CDR3 is TGTGCTAGTGGTTTCTTGGGGACTAGCGGGAGGCCGGGGAATGAGCAGTTCTTC. Full variable domain (outside the CDR3, taken from reference TRBV12-5 and TRBJ2-1): DARVTQTPRHKVTEMGQEVTMRCQPILGHNTVFWYRQTMMQGLELLAYFRNRAPLDDSGMPKDRFSAEMPDATLATLKIQPSEPRDSAVYFCASGFLGTSGRPGNEQFFGPGTRLTVL.